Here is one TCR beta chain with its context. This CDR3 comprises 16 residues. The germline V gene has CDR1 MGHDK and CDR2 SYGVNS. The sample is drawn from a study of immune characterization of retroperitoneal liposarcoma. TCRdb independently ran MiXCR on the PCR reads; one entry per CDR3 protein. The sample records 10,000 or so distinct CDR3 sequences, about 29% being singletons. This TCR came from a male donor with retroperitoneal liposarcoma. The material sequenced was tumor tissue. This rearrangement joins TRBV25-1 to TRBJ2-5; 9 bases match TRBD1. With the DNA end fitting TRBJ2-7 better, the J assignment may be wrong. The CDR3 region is CASSEPPGTGNYEQYF. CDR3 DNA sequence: TGTGCCAGCAGTGAGCCACCGGGGACAGGGAATTACGAGCAGTACTTC.